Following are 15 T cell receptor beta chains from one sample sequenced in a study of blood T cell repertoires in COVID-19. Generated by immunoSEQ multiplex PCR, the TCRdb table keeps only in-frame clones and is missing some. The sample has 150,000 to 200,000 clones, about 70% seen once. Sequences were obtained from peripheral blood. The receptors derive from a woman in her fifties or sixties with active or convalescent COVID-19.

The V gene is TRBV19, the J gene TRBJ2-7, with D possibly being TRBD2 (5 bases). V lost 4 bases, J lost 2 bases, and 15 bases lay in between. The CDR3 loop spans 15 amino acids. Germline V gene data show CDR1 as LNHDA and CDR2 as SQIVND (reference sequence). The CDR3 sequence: CASSTGVQPAYEQYF. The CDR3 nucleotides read TGTGCCAGTAGTACCGGGGTCCAACCCGCCTACGAGCAGTACTTC.

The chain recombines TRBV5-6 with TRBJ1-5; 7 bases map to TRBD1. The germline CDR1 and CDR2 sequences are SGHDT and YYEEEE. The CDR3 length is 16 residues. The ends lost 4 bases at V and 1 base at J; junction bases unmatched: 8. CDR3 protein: CASSTRTGLSNQPQHF. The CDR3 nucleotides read TGTGCCAGCAGCACAAGGACAGGTTTAAGCAATCAGCCCCAGCATTTT. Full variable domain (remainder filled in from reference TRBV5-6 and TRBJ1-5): DAGVTQSPTHLIKTRGQQVTLRCSPKSGHDTVSWYQQALGQGPQFIFQYYEEEERQRGNFPDRFSGHQFPNYSSELNVNALLLGDSALYLCASSTRTGLSNQPQHFGDGTRLSIL.

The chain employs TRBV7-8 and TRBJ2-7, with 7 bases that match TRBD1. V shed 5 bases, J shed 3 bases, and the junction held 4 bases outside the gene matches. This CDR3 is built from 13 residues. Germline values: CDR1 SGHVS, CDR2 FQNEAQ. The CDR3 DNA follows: TGTGCCAGCAGCCCCGGACAGGTCTACGAGCAGTACTTC. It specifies CASSPGQVYEQYF.

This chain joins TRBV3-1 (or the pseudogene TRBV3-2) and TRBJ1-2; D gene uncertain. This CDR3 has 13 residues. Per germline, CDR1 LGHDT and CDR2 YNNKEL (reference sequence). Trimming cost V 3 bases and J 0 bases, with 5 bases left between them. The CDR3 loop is CASSQQTNYGYTF. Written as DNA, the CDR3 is TGTGCCAGCAGCCAGCAGACTAACTATGGCTACACCTTC.

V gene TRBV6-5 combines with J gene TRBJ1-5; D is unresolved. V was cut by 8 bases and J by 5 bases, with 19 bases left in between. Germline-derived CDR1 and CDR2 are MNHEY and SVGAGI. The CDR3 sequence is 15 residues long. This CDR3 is CASANIGSEDQPQHF. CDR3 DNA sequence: TGTGCCAGCGCCAACATTGGTTCCGAAGATCAGCCCCAGCATTTT.

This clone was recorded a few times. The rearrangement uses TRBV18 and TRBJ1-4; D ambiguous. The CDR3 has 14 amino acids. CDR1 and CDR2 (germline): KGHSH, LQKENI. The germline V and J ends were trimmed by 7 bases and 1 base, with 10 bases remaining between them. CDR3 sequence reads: CASLERGTNEKLFF. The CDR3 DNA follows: TGTGCCAGCTTGGAGCGGGGAACTAATGAAAAACTGTTTTTT.

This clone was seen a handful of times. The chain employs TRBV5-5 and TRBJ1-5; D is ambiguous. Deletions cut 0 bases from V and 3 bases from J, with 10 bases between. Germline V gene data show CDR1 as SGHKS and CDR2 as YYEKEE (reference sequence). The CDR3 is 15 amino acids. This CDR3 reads CASSLVGSVNQPQHF. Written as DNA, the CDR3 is TGTGCCAGCAGCTTGGTTGGCAGTGTCAATCAGCCCCAGCATTTT. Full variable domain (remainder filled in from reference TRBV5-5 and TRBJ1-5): DAGVTQSPTHLIKTRGQQVTLRCSPISGHKSVSWYQQVLGQGPQFIFQYYEKEERGRGNFPDRFSARQFPNYSSELNVNALLLGDSALYLCASSLVGSVNQPQHFGDGTRLSIL.

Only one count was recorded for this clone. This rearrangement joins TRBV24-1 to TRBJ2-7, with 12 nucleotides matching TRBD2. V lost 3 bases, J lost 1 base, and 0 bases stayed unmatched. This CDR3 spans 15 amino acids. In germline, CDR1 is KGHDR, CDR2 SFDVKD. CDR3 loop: CATSDGLAGSYEQYF. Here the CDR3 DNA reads TGTGCCACCAGTGATGGACTAGCGGGGTCCTACGAGCAGTACTTC.

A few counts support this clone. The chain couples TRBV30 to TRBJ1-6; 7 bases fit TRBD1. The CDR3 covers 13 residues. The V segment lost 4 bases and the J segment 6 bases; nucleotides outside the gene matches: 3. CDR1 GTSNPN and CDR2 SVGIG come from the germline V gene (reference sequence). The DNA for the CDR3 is TGTGCCTGGAACTCAGGGGGTAATTCACCCCTCCACTTT. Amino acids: CAWNSGGNSPLHF.

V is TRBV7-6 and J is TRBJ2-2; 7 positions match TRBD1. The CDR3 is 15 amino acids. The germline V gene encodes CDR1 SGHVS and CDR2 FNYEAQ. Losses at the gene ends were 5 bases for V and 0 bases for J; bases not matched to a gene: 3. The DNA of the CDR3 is TGTGCCAGCAGCAAAGGGACAGCGAACACCGGGGAGCTGTTTTTT. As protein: CASSKGTANTGELFF.

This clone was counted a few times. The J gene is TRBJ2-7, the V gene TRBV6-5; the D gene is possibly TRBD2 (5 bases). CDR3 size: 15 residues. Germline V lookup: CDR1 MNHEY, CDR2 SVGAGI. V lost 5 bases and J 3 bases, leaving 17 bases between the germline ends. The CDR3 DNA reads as TGTGCCAGCAGTCCGAACCCGGGATCCCGCTACGAGCAGTACTTC. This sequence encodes CASSPNPGSRYEQYF.

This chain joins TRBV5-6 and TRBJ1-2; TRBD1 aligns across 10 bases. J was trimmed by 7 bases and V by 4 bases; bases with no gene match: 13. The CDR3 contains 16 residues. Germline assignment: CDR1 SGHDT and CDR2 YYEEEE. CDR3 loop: CASSQAGTGEMGGYTF. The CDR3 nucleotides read TGTGCCAGCAGCCAAGCCGGGACAGGGGAGATGGGTGGCTACACCTTC.

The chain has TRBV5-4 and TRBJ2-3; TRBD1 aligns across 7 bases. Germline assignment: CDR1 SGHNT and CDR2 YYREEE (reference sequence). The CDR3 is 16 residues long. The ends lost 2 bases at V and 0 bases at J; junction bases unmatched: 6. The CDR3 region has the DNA TGTGCCAGCAGCTTTCGACAGGGAGATAGCACAGATACGCAGTATTTT. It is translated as CASSFRQGDSTDTQYF.

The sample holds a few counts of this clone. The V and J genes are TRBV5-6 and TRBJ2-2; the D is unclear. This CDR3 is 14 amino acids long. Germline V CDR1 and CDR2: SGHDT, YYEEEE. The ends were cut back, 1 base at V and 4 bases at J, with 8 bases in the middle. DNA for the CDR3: TGTGCCAGCAGCTTGCTGACATCCACCGGGGAGCTGTTTTTT. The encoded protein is CASSLLTSTGELFF.

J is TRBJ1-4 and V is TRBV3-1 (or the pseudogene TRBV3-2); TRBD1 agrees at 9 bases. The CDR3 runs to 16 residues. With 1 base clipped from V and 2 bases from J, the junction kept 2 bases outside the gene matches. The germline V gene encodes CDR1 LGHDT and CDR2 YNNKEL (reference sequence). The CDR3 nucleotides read TGTGCCAGCAGCCAAGTACAGGGGGCTACTAATGAAAAACTGTTTTTT. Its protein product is CASSQVQGATNEKLFF.